One and the same sample provided the 5 T cell receptor beta chains below, sequenced in a study of cytomegalovirus exposure and HLA in healthy donors. 60 Vbeta and 13 Jbeta primers were used in PCR. The table came from immunoSEQ multiplex PCR; TCRdb's copy has only in-frame clones and leaves some out. The sample has roughly 160,000 clones, just under 80% seen once. The source material was PBMCs. These receptors all stem from a man aged 30-40 years in good health and CMV-seronegative.

V gene TRBV7-2 combines with J gene TRBJ2-7; weak D call: TRBD1 (6 bases). V was cut by 3 bases and J by 2 bases, with 11 bases left in between. Germline V gene sequence: CDR1 SGHTA, CDR2 FQGNSA. The CDR3 is 14 residues long. DNA of the CDR3: TGTGCCAGCAGCTTTCAGGCAGGGGCCTACGAGCAGTACTTC. Encoded protein: CASSFQAGAYEQYF.

The chain combines TRBV28 with TRBJ2-7, with a weak D call TRBD1 (5 bases). This CDR3 has 14 residues. Trimming left V 6 bases short and J 3 bases short, with 15 bases between. The germline gives CDR1 MDHEN, CDR2 SYDVKM. The CDR3 region is CASSLRGWGYEQYF. Written as DNA, the CDR3 is TGTGCCAGCAGCCTAAGGGGCTGGGGCTACGAGCAGTACTTC.

The J gene is TRBJ2-1, the V gene TRBV28; 8 bases map to TRBD2. The V and J ends lost 7 bases and 6 bases, in that order; junction bases with no gene match: 8. Germline values: CDR1 MDHEN, CDR2 SYDVKM. There are 14 residues in the CDR3. The CDR3 DNA is TGTGCCAGCATAACGGGGGGGGCGGGCAATGAGCAGTTCTTC. It is translated as CASITGGAGNEQFF.

The chain joins TRBV13 to TRBJ2-7, with D possibly TRBD2 on 6 matching bases. Trimming stripped 5 bases from V and 2 bases from J, with 19 bases between. Germline V gene sequence: CDR1 PRHDT, CDR2 FYEKMQ (reference sequence). The CDR3 covers 16 residues. The CDR3 DNA reads as TGTGCCAGCAGCGGGGGGACGGCCCCACATACCTACGAGCAGTACTTC. It translates to CASSGGTAPHTYEQYF.

This chain joins TRBV10-1 and TRBJ2-5, with 12 positions matching TRBD2. The CDR3 contains 16 residues. The germline V gene encodes CDR1 WNHNN and CDR2 SYGVQD (reference sequence). V gave up 3 bases and J gave up 3 bases; unmatched junction bases: 5. The CDR3 coding sequence is TGCGCCAGCAGTGAATCTAGCGGGGGGGCCGAAGAGACCCAGTACTTC. Its translation is CASSESSGGAEETQYF.